The T cell receptor (beta chain) under discussion was sequenced for a study of early T cells in non-severe SARS-CoV-2 infection. The wider study: The authors sequenced bulk RNA from unsorted whole blood, leaving chains unpaired.

MiXCR was run by TCRdb on the 5' RACE reads, yielding one entry per CDR3 protein. The table has about 33,000 distinct CDR3 sequences, roughly 4.5% seen once. This clonotype appeared many times. This CDR3 is 16 amino acids long. The germline V gene has CDR1 SNHLY and CDR2 FYNNEI. The ends were cut back, 3 bases at V and 0 bases at J, with 9 bases in the middle. The sequencing input was whole blood. The chain couples TRBV2 to TRBJ2-6; D remains ambiguous. The TCR originated in an adult who was a healthcare worker with PCR-confirmed SARS-CoV-2 infection or an uninfected control (not recorded which). As DNA, the CDR3 is TGTGCCAGCAGTGACGAGGCCAGCTCTGGGGCCAACGTCCTGACTTTC. It specifies CASSDEASSGANVLTF.